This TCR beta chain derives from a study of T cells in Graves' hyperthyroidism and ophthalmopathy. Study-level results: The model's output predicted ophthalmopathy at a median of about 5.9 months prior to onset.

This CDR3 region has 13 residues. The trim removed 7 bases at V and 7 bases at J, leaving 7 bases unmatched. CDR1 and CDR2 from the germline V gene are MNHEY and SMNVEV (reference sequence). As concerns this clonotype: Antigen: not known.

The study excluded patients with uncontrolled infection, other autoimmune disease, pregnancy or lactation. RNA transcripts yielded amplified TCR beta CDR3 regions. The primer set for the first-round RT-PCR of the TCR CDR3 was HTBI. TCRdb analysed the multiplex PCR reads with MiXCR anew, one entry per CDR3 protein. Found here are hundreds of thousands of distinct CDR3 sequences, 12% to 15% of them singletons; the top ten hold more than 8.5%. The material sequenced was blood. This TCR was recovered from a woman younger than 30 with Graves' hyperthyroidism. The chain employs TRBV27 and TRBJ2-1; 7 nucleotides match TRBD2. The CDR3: CASMGGAENEQFF. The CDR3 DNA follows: TGTGCCAGCATGGGAGGGGCGGAAAATGAGCAGTTCTTC.